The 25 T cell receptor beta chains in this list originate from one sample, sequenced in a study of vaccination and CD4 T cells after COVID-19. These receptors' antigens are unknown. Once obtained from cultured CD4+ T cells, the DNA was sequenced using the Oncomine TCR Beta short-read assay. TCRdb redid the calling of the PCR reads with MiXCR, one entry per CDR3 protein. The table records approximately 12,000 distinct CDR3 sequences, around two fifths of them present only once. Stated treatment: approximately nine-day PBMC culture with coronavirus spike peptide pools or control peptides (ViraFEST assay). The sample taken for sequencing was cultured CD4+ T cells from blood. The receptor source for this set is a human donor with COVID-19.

CDR3 amino acids: CASSNQGAGNQPQHF. CDR3 DNA sequence: TGTGCCAGCAGCAACCAGGGGGCTGGCAATCAGCCCCAGCATTTT. The chain is built from TRBV7-9 and TRBJ1-5; 8 bases align to TRBD1. Trimming at V came to 5 bases and at J to 2 bases, leaving 5 bases not matched to a gene. Germline V gives CDR1 SEHNR, CDR2 FQNEAQ (reference sequence). CDR3 length: 15 amino acids.

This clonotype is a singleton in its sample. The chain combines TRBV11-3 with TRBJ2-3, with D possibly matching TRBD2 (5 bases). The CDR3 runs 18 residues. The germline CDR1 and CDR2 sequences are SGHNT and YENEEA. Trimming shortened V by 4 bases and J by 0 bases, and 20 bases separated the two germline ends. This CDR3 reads CASSSRGKRPFSTDTQYF. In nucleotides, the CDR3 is TGTGCCAGCAGCTCCCGAGGGAAGAGACCGTTTAGCACAGATACGCAGTATTTT.

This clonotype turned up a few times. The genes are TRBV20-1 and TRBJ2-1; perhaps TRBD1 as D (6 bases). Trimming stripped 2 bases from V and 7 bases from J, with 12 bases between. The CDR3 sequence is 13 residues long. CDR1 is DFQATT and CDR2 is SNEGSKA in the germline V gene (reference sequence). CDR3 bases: TGCAGTGCTAGACTCCAGGGGCAGAATGAGCAGTTCTTC. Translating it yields CSARLQGQNEQFF.

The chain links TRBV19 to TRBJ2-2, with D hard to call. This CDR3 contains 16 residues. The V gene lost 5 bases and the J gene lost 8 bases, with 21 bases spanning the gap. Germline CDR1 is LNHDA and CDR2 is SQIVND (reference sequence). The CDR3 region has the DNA TGTGCCAGTAGTGTCCGTTCGGGCCGGACGCCTGGGGAGCTGTTTTTT. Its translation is CASSVRSGRTPGELFF.

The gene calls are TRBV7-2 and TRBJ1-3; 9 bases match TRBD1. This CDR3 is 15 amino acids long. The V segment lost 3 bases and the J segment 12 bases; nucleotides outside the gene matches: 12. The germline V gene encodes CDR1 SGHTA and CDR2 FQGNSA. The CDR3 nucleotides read TGTGCCAGCAGCTTGGGGATGGGACAGGGCGATCACATATATTTT. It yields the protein CASSLGMGQGDHIYF.

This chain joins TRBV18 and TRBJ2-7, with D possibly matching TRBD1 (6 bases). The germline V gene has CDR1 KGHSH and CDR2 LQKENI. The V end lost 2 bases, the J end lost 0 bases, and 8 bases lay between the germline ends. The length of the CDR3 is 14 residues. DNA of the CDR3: TGTGCCAGCTCACCAACAGGGTACTCCTACGAGCAGTACTTC. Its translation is CASSPTGYSYEQYF.

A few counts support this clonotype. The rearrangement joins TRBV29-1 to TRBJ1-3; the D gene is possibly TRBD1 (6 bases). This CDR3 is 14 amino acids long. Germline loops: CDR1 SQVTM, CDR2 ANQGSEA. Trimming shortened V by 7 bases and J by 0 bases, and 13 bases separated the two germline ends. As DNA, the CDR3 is TGCAGCGCCCCCCAGGGGCCCTCTGGAAACACCATATATTTT. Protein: CSAPQGPSGNTIYF.

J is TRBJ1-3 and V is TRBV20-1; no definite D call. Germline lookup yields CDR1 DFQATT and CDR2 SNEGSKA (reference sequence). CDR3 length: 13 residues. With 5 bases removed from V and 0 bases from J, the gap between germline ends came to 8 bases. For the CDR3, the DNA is TGCAGTGCTCCGTCGGGCTCTGGAAACACCATATATTTT. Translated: CSAPSGSGNTIYF.

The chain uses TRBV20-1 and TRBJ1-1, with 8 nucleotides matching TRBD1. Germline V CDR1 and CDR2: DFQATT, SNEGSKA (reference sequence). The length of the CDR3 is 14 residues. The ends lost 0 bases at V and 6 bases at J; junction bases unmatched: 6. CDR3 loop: CSARDTQGAAEAFF. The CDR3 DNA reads TGCAGTGCTAGAGATACCCAGGGGGCTGCTGAAGCTTTCTTT.

CDR3 amino acids: CASSYSGNGYTF. Written as DNA, the CDR3 is TGTGCCAGCAGTTACTCCGGGAATGGCTACACCTTC. V gene TRBV6-5 combines with J gene TRBJ1-2; D ambiguous. Between the trimmed V and J ends, which lost 0 bases and 6 bases, there was a span of 5 bases. CDR3 length: 12 residues. Germline CDR1 is MNHEY and CDR2 is SVGAGI.

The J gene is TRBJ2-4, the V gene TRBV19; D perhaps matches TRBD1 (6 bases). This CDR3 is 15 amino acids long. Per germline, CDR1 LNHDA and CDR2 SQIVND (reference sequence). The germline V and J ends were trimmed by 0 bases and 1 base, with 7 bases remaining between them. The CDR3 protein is CASSIEQGAKNIQYF. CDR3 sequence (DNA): TGTGCCAGTAGTATAGAGCAGGGGGCCAAAAACATTCAGTACTTC.

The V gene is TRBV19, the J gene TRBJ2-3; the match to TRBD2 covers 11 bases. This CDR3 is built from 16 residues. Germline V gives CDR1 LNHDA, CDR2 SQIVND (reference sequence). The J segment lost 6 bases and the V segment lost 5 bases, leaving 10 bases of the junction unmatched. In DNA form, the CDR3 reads TGTGCCAGTAGTCCCCCGCCGGGACTAGCGGCGGATACGCAGTATTTT. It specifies CASSPPPGLAADTQYF.

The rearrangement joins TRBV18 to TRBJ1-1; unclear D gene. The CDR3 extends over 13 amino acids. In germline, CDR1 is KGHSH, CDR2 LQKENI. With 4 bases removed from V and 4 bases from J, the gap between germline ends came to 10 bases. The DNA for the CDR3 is TGTGCCAGCTCACTCCCGGGAAGCACTGAAGCTTTCTTT. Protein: CASSLPGSTEAFF. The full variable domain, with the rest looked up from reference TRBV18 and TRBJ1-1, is NAGVMQNPRHLVRRRGQEARLRCSPMKGHSHVYWYRQLPEEGLKFMVYLQKENIIDESGMPKERFSAEFPKEGPSILRIQQVVRGDSAAYFCASSLPGSTEAFFGQGTRLTVV.

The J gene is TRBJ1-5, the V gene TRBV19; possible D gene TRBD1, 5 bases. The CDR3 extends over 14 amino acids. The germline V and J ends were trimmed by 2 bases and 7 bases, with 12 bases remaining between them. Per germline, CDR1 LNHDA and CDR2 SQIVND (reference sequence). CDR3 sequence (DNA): TGTGCCAGTAGTATATCCGGGGGAACCCAGCCCCAGCATTTT. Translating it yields CASSISGGTQPQHF.

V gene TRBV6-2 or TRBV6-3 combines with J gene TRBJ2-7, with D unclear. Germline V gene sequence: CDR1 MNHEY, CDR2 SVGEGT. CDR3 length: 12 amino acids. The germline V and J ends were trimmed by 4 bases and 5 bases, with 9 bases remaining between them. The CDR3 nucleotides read TGTGCCAGCAGTTCGACTCGGGACGAGCAGTACTTC. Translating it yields CASSSTRDEQYF.

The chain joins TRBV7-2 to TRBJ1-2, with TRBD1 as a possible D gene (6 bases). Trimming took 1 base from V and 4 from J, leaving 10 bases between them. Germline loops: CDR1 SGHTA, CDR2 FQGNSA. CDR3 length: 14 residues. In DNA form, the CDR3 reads TGTGCCAGCAGCTTAGGGGGGGGCGGCTATGGCTACACCTTC. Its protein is CASSLGGGGYGYTF.

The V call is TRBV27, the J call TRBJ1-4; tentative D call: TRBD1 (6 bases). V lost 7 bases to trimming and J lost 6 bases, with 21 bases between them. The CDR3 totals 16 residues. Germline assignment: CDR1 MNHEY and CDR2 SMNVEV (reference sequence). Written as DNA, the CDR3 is TGTGCCAGCACCCCCCCTGGTCAGGGGCTTTATGAAAAACTGTTTTTT. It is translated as CASTPPGQGLYEKLFF.

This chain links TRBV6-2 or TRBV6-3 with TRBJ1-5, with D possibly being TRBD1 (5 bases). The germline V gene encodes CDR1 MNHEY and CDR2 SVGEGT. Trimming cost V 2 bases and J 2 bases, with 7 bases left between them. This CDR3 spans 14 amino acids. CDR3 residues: CASSYGGGNQPQHF. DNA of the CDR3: TGTGCCAGCAGTTACGGAGGGGGCAATCAGCCCCAGCATTTT.

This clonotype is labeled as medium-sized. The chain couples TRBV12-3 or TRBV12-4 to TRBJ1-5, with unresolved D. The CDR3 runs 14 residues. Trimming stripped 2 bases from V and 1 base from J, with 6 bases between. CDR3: CASSLRKSNQPQHF. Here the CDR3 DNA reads TGTGCCAGCAGTTTACGGAAGAGCAATCAGCCCCAGCATTTT.

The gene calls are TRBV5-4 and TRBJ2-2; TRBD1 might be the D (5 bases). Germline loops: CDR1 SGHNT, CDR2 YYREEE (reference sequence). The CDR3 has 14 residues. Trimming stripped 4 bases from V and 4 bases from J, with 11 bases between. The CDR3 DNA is TGTGCCAGCAGCCGAGACAGTTCCACCGGGGAGCTGTTTTTT. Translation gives CASSRDSSTGELFF.

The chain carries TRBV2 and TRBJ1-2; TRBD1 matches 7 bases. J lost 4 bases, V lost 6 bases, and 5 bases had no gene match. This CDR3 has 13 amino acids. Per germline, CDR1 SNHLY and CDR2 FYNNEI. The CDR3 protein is CASRRDRAYGYTF. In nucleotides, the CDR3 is TGTGCCAGCAGAAGGGACAGAGCCTATGGCTACACCTTC. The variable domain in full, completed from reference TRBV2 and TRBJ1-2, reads EPEVTQTPSHQVTQMGQEVILRCVPISNHLYFYWYRQILGQKVEFLVSFYNNEISEKSEIFDDQFSVERPDGSNFTLKIRSTKLEDSAMYFCASRRDRAYGYTFGSGTRLTVV.

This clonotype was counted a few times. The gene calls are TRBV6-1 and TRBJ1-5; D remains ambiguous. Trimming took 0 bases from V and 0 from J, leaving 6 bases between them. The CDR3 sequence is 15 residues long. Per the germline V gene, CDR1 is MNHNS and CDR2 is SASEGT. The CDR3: CASSEARRSNQPQHF. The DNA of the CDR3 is TGTGCCAGCAGTGAAGCACGACGTAGCAATCAGCCCCAGCATTTT.

The CDR3 region is CASSPGTGGITIYF. The CDR3 bases are TGCGCCAGCAGCCCAGGGACAGGGGGCATCACCATATATTTT. This chain connects TRBV5-1 to TRBJ1-3; TRBD1 agrees at 12 bases. V shed 4 bases and J 9 bases; nucleotides not matched to a gene: 5. Germline-derived CDR1 and CDR2 are SGHRS and YFSETQ. CDR3 size: 14 residues.

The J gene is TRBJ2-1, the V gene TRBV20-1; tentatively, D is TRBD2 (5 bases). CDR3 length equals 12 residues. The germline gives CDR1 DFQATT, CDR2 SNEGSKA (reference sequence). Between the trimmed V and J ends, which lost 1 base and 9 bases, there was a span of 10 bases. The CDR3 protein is CSARVGTSEQFF. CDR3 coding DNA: TGCAGTGCTAGAGTTGGCACTAGTGAGCAGTTCTTC.

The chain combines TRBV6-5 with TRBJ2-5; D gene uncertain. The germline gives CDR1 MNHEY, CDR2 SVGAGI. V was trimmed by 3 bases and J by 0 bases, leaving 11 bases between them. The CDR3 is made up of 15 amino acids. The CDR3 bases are TGTGCCAGCAGTTATTCCGCCGAGGACCAAGAGACCCAGTACTTC. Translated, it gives CASSYSAEDQETQYF.